This record looks at one T cell receptor beta chain sequence and its context. No antigen is known for it. Trimming stripped 5 bases from V and 11 bases from J, with 22 bases between. The CDR3 runs to 15 residues. Germline-derived CDR1 and CDR2 are SGHTA and FQGTGA. These data belong to a study of STAT5B mutations in CD4+ large granular lymphocyte leukemia. Study in general: The CDR3 'QG' motif was associated with a particular HLA allele among healthy donors. General study findings and limits: Patient CD4-sorted repertoires stayed more clonal than healthy ones after leukemic-clone removal. TRBV06-family usage was enriched in top patient clones (8/27) versus controls (2/35).

The assay was run at survey level. Clones were sequenced by immunoSEQ multiplex PCR, and TCRdb holds only the in-frame ones, with some missing. The data contain around 33,000 clones, more than 70% of them singletons. The sequence was collected from a human donor in good health. The sequencing input was CD4+ T cells from blood buffy coats. V and J are TRBV7-3 and TRBJ2-1; D might be TRBD1 or TRBD2, each matching 6 bases. The CDR3 loop reads CASSDLTGAWWKQFF. The CDR3 DNA reads as TGTGCCAGCAGCGACCTGACGGGGGCTTGGTGGAAGCAGTTCTTC.